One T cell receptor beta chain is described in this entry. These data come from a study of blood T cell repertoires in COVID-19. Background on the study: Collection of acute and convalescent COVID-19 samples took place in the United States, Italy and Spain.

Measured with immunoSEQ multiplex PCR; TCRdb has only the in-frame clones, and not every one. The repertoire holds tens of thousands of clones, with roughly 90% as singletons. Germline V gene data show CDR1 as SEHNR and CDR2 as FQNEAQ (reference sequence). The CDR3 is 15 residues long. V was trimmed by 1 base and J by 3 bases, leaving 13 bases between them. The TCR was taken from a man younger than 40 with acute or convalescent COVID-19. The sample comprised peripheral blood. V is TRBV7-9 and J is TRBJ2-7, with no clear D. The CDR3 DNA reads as TGTGCCAGCAGCTTAGGTTCCCCCCCCAACTACGAGCAGTACTTC. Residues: CASSLGSPPNYEQYF.